This T cell receptor beta chain was sequenced for a study of cytomegalovirus exposure and HLA in healthy donors. General study results and limits: In a later analysis, first-cohort TCR clusters were found to tend to co-occur in the 90 to 150 validation repertoires. Altogether, some 160 TCR beta chains were recorded as cytomegalovirus-associated.

Trimming at V came to 3 bases and at J to 11 bases, leaving 8 bases not matched to a gene. The CDR3 loop spans 14 amino acids. Germline CDR1 and CDR2: ENHRY and SYGVKD. On this clone: Its target is not known.

The validation cohort, a group of 130 or so subjects, included the donors and was separate from the roughly 720-subject first cohort. The data were produced by immunoSEQ multiplex PCR, yet TCRdb's version contains in-frame clones alone and is incomplete. Here the sample spans 210,000 or so clones, about 91% being singletons. The receptor was derived from a woman in her late teens or twenties in good health and CMV-seronegative. Sequencing used PBMCs. This chain uses TRBV10-3 with TRBJ1-2; 11 bases align to TRBD1. Written as DNA, the CDR3 is TGTGCCATCAGTGATGTCGGGACAGGGGGTTATTACACCTTC. It specifies CAISDVGTGGYYTF.